This T cell receptor (beta chain) originates from a study of early T cells in non-severe SARS-CoV-2 infection. Study context: Chains stayed unpaired after sequencing of bulk RNA from unsorted whole blood. Whole-study findings and limits: Using VDJdb, the matching emphasized anti-spike CD8 responses while missing private and CD4 specificities.

This clonotype has a handful of counts. Its matching antigen is unknown. One end of the junction fails to match germline, which may point to a read error. Researchers attached unique molecular identifiers to individual cDNA molecules. TCRdb passed the 5' RACE reads through MiXCR, listing each CDR3 protein once. The sample includes approximately 31,000 distinct CDR3 sequences, roughly 6.6% of them seen just once. The germline CDR1 and CDR2 sequences are DFQATT and SNEGSKA (reference sequence). The CDR3 has 13 amino acids. The chain links TRBV20-1 to TRBJ2-7; 7 bases are a match to TRBD2. The specimen sequenced was whole blood. The TCR originated in an adult who was a healthcare worker with PCR-confirmed SARS-CoV-2 infection or an uninfected control (not recorded which). CDR3 amino acids: CSFYSGLSYEQYF. The CDR3 DNA is TGCAGTTTCTATAGCGGGCTCTCCTACGAACAGTACTTC.